Following are 28 T cell receptor beta chains from one sample sequenced in a study of long-term antiretroviral therapy in people with HIV. Survey-level immunoSEQ v3.0 assays were run. The assay was immunoSEQ multiplex PCR, and TCRdb's table has in-frame clones only and misses some. In the table there are around 30,000 clones, 95% to 97% of which are singletons. This specimen consisted of unsorted PBMCs, obtained 6.6 years after starting antiretroviral therapy. These receptor sequences come from a man aged 30 to 39 with HIV.

The count of this clone is one. This chain connects TRBV27 to TRBJ1-1; D may be TRBD1 (5 bases). The V end lost 2 bases, the J end lost 4 bases, and 14 bases lay between the germline ends. There are 15 residues in the CDR3. Germline CDR1 reads MNHEY; CDR2 reads SMNVEV (reference sequence). This CDR3 is CASSLRRGVGTEAFF. The CDR3 coding sequence is TGTGCCAGCAGTTTAAGACGGGGGGTTGGCACTGAAGCTTTCTTT.

The rearrangement joins TRBV2 to TRBJ2-7; D is unresolved. The V gene's germline CDR1 is SNHLY and CDR2 FYNNEI. V was shortened by 7 bases and J by 0 bases, with 7 bases between the two germline ends. The CDR3 is 12 amino acids. CDR3 residues: CASIKTSYEQYF. As DNA, the CDR3 is TGTGCCAGCATCAAAACCTCCTACGAGCAGTACTTC.

This clone was seen a few times. This chain connects TRBV21-1 to TRBJ1-1. TRBV21-1 constitutes a pseudogene. The CDR3 has 18 residues. The CDR3 DNA follows: TGTGCCAGCAGCCCCCACCGCGGGGGTTGGGAGCGGAACACTGAAGCTTTCTTT. Its translation is CASSPHRGGWERNTEAFF.

The chain recombines TRBV7-9 with TRBJ1-2, with D tentatively TRBD1 (5 bases). The V and J ends lost 8 bases and 2 bases respectively, with 18 bases between them. The CDR3 consists of 15 residues. CDR1 is SEHNR and CDR2 is FQNEAQ in the germline V gene (reference sequence). CDR3 bases: TGTGCCAGCGGCAGCCGCGTGGGGCGCAACTATGGCTACACCTTC. Its protein is CASGSRVGRNYGYTF.

The chain joins TRBV7-2 to TRBJ2-7; 12 nucleotides match TRBD2. The CDR3 totals 14 residues. V lost 2 bases, J lost 5 bases, and 1 base stayed unmatched. Germline CDR1 reads SGHTA; CDR2 reads FQGNSA. CDR3 loop: CASSLRLAGDEQYF. As DNA, the CDR3 is TGTGCCAGCAGCTTAAGACTAGCGGGAGACGAGCAGTACTTC.

CDR3 coding DNA: TGTGCCAGCAGTGGAAACGGGATAAGCACAGATACGCAGTATTTT. This codes for CASSGNGISTDTQYF. The chain links TRBV7-9 to TRBJ2-3; D is possibly TRBD2 (5 bases). Germline CDR1 and CDR2: SEHNR and FQNEAQ (reference sequence). The V gene lost 6 bases and the J gene lost 0 bases, with 13 bases spanning the gap. CDR3 length: 15 residues.

The CDR3 nucleotides are TGTGCCAGCAGCTTGGTTGCGGACAGGGACACTGAAGCTTTCTTT. It translates to CASSLVADRDTEAFF. The chain combines TRBV5-8 with TRBJ1-1; 8 bases are a match to TRBD1. Germline trimming cut 0 bases from V and 3 bases from J; bases unmatched to any gene: 4. Germline V gene data show CDR1 as SGHTS and CDR2 as YDEGEE. This CDR3 is built from 15 residues.

This chain joins TRBV19 and TRBJ2-3; 8 nucleotides line up with TRBD2. V trimming: 6 bases; J trimming: 2 bases; junction bases outside the gene matches: 1. Germline values: CDR1 LNHDA, CDR2 SQIVND (reference sequence). The CDR3 is 13 amino acids. In DNA form, the CDR3 reads TGTGCCAGTAGACTAGCGGCCACAGATACGCAGTATTTT. This gives the protein CASRLAATDTQYF. Supplemented by reference TRBV19 and TRBJ2-3, the full variable domain reads DGGITQSPKYLFRKEGQNVTLSCEQNLNHDAMYWYRQDPGQGLRLIYYSQIVNDFQKGDIAEGYSVSREKKESFPLTVTSAQKNPTAFYLCASRLAATDTQYFGPGTRLTVL.

This chain joins TRBV7-9 and TRBJ2-7; 7 bases agree with TRBD2. V shed 5 bases and J 7 bases; nucleotides not matched to a gene: 20. The CDR3 is made up of 17 amino acids. Germline V CDR1 and CDR2: SEHNR, FQNEAQ (reference sequence). CDR3 amino acids: CASSRGEKTSVAEEQYF. The CDR3 DNA reads as TGTGCCAGCAGCCGGGGGGAAAAGACTAGTGTCGCGGAAGAGCAGTACTTC.

The V gene is TRBV30, the J gene TRBJ2-5; D gene uncertain. Germline CDR1 reads GTSNPN; CDR2 reads SVGIG (reference sequence). V was pared by 0 bases and J by 5 bases, with 10 bases between. The CDR3 totals 13 residues. CDR3 DNA sequence: TGTGCCTGGAGTGTTTCGGACGCGGAGACCCAGTACTTC. Its translation is CAWSVSDAETQYF. Full variable domain (outside the CDR3, taken from reference TRBV30 and TRBJ2-5): SQTIHQWPATLVQPVGSPLSLECTVEGTSNPNLYWYRQAAGRGLQLLFYSVGIGQISSEVPQNLSASRPQDRQFILSSKKLLLSDSGFYLCAWSVSDAETQYFGPGTRLLVL.

This sequence joins TRBV2 and TRBJ2-2, with 7 bases fitting TRBD2. Germline CDR1 and CDR2: SNHLY and FYNNEI. Trimming at V came to 10 bases and at J to 6 bases, leaving 14 bases not matched to a gene. The length of the CDR3 is 15 residues. For the CDR3, the DNA is TGTGCCACCGCGGGAGAGCGGCTGGCTTCCGGGGAGCTGTTTTTT. As protein: CATAGERLASGELFF. The variable domain in full, with the rest retrieved from reference TRBV2 and TRBJ2-2, is EPEVTQTPSHQVTQMGQEVILRCVPISNHLYFYWYRQILGQKVEFLVSFYNNEISEKSEIFDDQFSVERPDGSNFTLKIRSTKLEDSAMYFCATAGERLASGELFFGEGSRLTVL.

This clone appeared once. The chain employs TRBV14 and TRBJ2-5; D unresolved. The CDR3 is 14 residues long. V was trimmed by 3 bases and J by 3 bases, leaving 11 bases between them. The V gene's germline CDR1 is SGHDN and CDR2 FVKESK. Here the CDR3 DNA reads TGTGCCAGCAGCCATTACCCACTGGAAGAGACCCAGTACTTC. Its translation is CASSHYPLEETQYF.

This chain uses TRBV10-3 with TRBJ2-1, with D uncertain. The CDR3 length is 12 residues. Trimming shortened V by 4 bases and J by 4 bases, and 5 bases separated the two germline ends. CDR1 is ENHRY, CDR2 SYGVKD, per germline. Here the CDR3 DNA reads TGTGCCATCAGTGCAGCATACAATGAGCAGTTCTTC. It specifies CAISAAYNEQFF.

This chain links TRBV4-2 with TRBJ2-3; the D is unclear. CDR1 is LGHNA and CDR2 is YNFKEQ in the germline V gene. There are 13 residues in the CDR3. Trimming removed 0 bases at V and 4 bases at J, with 5 bases between. The CDR3 spells CASSQESSDTQYF. CDR3 sequence (DNA): TGTGCCAGCAGCCAAGAGTCGTCAGATACGCAGTATTTT.

The gene calls are TRBV4-2 and TRBJ2-7, with D possibly TRBD2 on 6 matching bases. Between the trimmed V and J ends, which lost 0 bases and 3 bases, there was a span of 12 bases. This CDR3 is built from 15 residues. Per the germline V gene, CDR1 is LGHNA and CDR2 is YNFKEQ. In DNA, the CDR3 is TGTGCCAGCAGCCAAGATGGGGGGTCACTCTACGAGCAGTACTTC. It is translated as CASSQDGGSLYEQYF.

This clone was counted a single time. This chain links TRBV4-2 with TRBJ1-1; no firm D call. The V and J ends lost 4 bases and 4 bases respectively, with 10 bases between them. This CDR3 comprises 13 residues. CDR1 LGHNA and CDR2 YNFKEQ come from the germline V gene. The CDR3 nucleotides are TGTGCCAGCAGCCTCAAGGGTGTCACTGAAGCTTTCTTT. It codes for CASSLKGVTEAFF.

The chain couples TRBV5-5 to TRBJ2-7; D is unclear. V dropped 4 bases and J dropped 3 bases, with 14 bases sitting between them. CDR1 is SGHKS, CDR2 YYEKEE, per germline (reference sequence). This CDR3 region has 14 residues. The DNA for the CDR3 is TGTGCCAGCAGCGAGGTGATGGCAGTCTACGAGCAGTACTTC. It yields the protein CASSEVMAVYEQYF.

The rearrangement links TRBV19 to TRBJ2-3; D not certain. CDR3 length equals 15 residues. Germline CDR1 and CDR2: LNHDA and SQIVND (reference sequence). Trimming left V 8 bases short and J 0 bases short, with 15 bases between. The CDR3 region has the DNA TGTGCCAGTCTTCCTGGCTTCTCTAGCACAGATACGCAGTATTTT. Protein product: CASLPGFSSTDTQYF.

This chain connects TRBV7-2 to TRBJ2-3; TRBD2 agrees at 8 bases. The CDR3 is 16 amino acids. Germline CDR1 reads SGHTA; CDR2 reads FQGNSA. V lost 2 bases and J lost 2; bases outside the gene matches: 6. Here the CDR3 DNA reads TGTGCCAGCAGCTTAAGGGGTAGCGGGGTCACAGATACGCAGTATTTT. It is translated as CASSLRGSGVTDTQYF.

On this clone: A read error may produce the germline difference seen at one junction end. The CDR3 is CASKDPIPSSYNSPLHF. CDR3 nucleotide sequence: TGTGCTAGCAAAGACCCCATTCCGAGCTCCTATAATTCACCCCTCCACTTT. The genes are TRBV7-7 and TRBJ1-6; D gene unclear. The germline CDR1 and CDR2 sequences are SSHAT and FNYEAQ (reference sequence). The CDR3 is 17 residues long. Full variable domain (remainder filled in from reference TRBV7-7 and TRBJ1-6): GAGVSQSPRYKVTKRGQDVTLRCDPISSHATLYWYQQALGQGPEFLTYFNYEAQPDKSGLPSDRFSAERPEGSISTLTIQRTEQRDSAMYRCASKDPIPSSYNSPLHFGNGTRLTVT.

The rearrangement links TRBV7-2 to TRBJ1-6; 7 positions agree with TRBD1. Germline lookup yields CDR1 SGHTA and CDR2 FQGNSA. The CDR3 is 15 amino acids. The V and J ends lost 8 bases and 2 bases, in that order; junction bases with no gene match: 6. CDR3 residues: CASHRDRAYNSPLHF. CDR3 DNA: TGTGCCAGCCACCGGGACAGAGCCTATAATTCACCCCTCCACTTT.

This sequence joins TRBV6-1 and TRBJ2-7, with D uncertain. The germline V gene has CDR1 MNHNS and CDR2 SASEGT. Trimming stripped 7 bases from V and 2 bases from J, with 12 bases between. CDR3 size: 13 residues. CDR3 residues: CASMIMTPYEQYF. For the CDR3, the DNA is TGTGCCAGCATGATCATGACTCCCTACGAGCAGTACTTC.

The chain carries TRBV11-2 and TRBJ2-2; D call uncertain. The CDR3 has 13 amino acids. Germline CDR1 and CDR2: SGHAT and FQNNGV. Trimming took off 0 bases at V and 7 bases at J, with 6 bases between the two ends. The CDR3 here is CASSLEGRGELFF. DNA of the CDR3: TGTGCCAGCAGCTTAGAAGGGCGCGGGGAGCTGTTTTTT.

V and J are TRBV6-5 and TRBJ2-3; a weak D match, TRBD2 (6 bases). In germline, CDR1 is MNHEY, CDR2 SVGAGI. The germline V and J ends were trimmed by 7 bases and 3 bases, with 11 bases remaining between them. CDR3 size: 13 residues. The DNA for the CDR3 is TGTGCCAGCAAGTTTGGGGGGACAGATACGCAGTATTTT. Encoded protein: CASKFGGTDTQYF.

V usage is TRBV5-4 and J usage is TRBJ2-7; D might be TRBD1 or TRBD2, each matching 5 bases. With 3 bases removed from V and 2 bases from J, the gap between germline ends came to 18 bases. Germline V gene data show CDR1 as SGHNT and CDR2 as YYREEE (reference sequence). The CDR3 has 16 residues. CDR3 sequence (DNA): TGTGCCAGCAGCTGGGGTCCCGGGACGGACCCCTACGAGCAGTACTTC. It encodes CASSWGPGTDPYEQYF.

The V and J genes are TRBV27 and TRBJ1-4; 8 bases align to TRBD1. The CDR3 is 13 amino acids. V shed 6 bases and J 8 bases; nucleotides not matched to a gene: 5. The V gene's germline CDR1 is MNHEY and CDR2 SMNVEV (reference sequence). In nucleotides, the CDR3 is TGTGCCAGCAGAGACAGGGGTGGGGAAAAACTGTTTTTT. It encodes CASRDRGGEKLFF. The complete variable domain, with remaining parts taken from reference TRBV27 and TRBJ1-4, reads EAQVTQNPRYLITVTGKKLTVTCSQNMNHEYMSWYRQDPGLGLRQIYYSMNVEVTDKGDVPEGYKVSRKEKRNFPLILESPSPNQTSLYFCASRDRGGEKLFFGSGTQLSVL.

This clone was picked up one time. The rearrangement uses TRBV2 and TRBJ2-2, with 7 bases aligning to TRBD1. J was trimmed by 8 bases and V by 10 bases; bases with no gene match: 7. Germline V gene data show CDR1 as SNHLY and CDR2 as FYNNEI. This CDR3 region has 12 residues. The CDR3: CAKQGFGGELFF. DNA of the CDR3: TGTGCCAAACAGGGGTTTGGAGGGGAGCTGTTTTTT.

The chain couples TRBV2 to TRBJ2-1; 8 bases match TRBD2. The CDR3 is 18 amino acids. Per the germline V gene, CDR1 is SNHLY and CDR2 is FYNNEI. V lost 7 bases to trimming and J lost 0 bases; unmatched junction nucleotides: 14. The CDR3 nucleotides read TGTGCCAGCAAGTGGCGGGAGGCACCCACAAGCTCCTACAATGAGCAGTTCTTC. It codes for CASKWREAPTSSYNEQFF.